This T cell receptor (beta chain) was captured by sequencing in a study of beta chain features in type 1 diabetes. The investigators reverse transcribed all of the isolated RNA, so they sequenced expressed TCRB transcripts. Only in-frame clones appear in the TCRdb table, and some are missing; sequencing was by immunoSEQ multiplex PCR. The sample has around 160,000 clones; 8% to 8.5% are singletons. The V gene's germline CDR1 is MDHEN and CDR2 SYDVKM. With V trimmed by 5 bases and J by 6 bases, 8 bases remained unmatched. The CDR3 sequence is 15 residues long. Study-wide findings and caveats: The study found moderately but significantly shorter TCRB CDR3s in all four CD4+ subsets of Type 1 diabetes patients.

This clone was seen a few times. What it binds is not known. Sequenced sample: central memory CD4+ T cells from blood. This receptor was taken from a woman under 30 with type 1 diabetes. The chain uses TRBV28 and TRBJ2-1; 9 bases fit TRBD1. CDR3 protein: CASSPWGTGSNEQFF. CDR3 nucleotides: TGTGCCAGCAGTCCCTGGGGGACAGGGTCCAATGAGCAGTTCTTC.